Listed below are T cell receptor beta chains from one sample, sequenced in a study of blood T cell repertoires in COVID-19. Repertoires were generated with immunoSEQ multiplex PCR, while TCRdb's copy carries only in-frame clones and drops some. The table shows approximately 170,000 clones, with roughly 84% occurring only once. The sequenced sample was PBMCs or T cells enriched from blood (not recorded which). These TCRs come from a woman between 50 and 59 years old who had recovered from COVID-19. CDR3s include the opening cysteine and the closing phenylalanine or tryptophan. The D gene is left open where the match is weak.

cdr3_length,d_call,v_call,j_call,cdr3_aa
14,.,TRBV7-2,TRBJ1-1,CASSLVGKNTEAFF
16,TRBD1,TRBV11-3,TRBJ2-1,CASSLGGTGSYNEQFF
16,TRBD2,TRBV2,TRBJ2-1,CASSDRPGLAYNEQFF
15,.,TRBV19,TRBJ1-1,CASSAYNRVGTEAFF
13,TRBD2,TRBV7-2,TRBJ2-7,CASTSGLAGEQYF
12,.,TRBV3-1/TRBV3-2,TRBJ1-4,CASSVIREKLFF
15,.,TRBV6-5,TRBJ1-2,CASSYSTAAADGYTF
16,TRBD2,TRBV4-2,TRBJ2-1,CASSPPGGGTYNEQFF
13,.,TRBV7-2,TRBJ1-1,CASSFQGNTEAFF
13,.,TRBV12-3/TRBV12-4,TRBJ1-6,CASSSRGPSPLHF
12,.,TRBV2,TRBJ2-2,CALGVGTGELFF
16,.,TRBV19,TRBJ1-2,CASSILSAGGNYGYTF
13,.,TRBV24-1,TRBJ2-1,CATSRGPAREQFF
17,TRBD1,TRBV5-6,TRBJ1-2,CASSTGQGAFGSRGYTF
15,TRBD1,TRBV9,TRBJ1-6,CASSATGAANSPLHF
14,TRBD2,TRBV24-1,TRBJ2-1,CATSDLLGGDEQFF
15,.,TRBV5-5,TRBJ2-7,CASSLDGLWSYEQYF
14,.,TRBV5-4,TRBJ1-2,CASSFLLRDYGYTF
14,TRBD1,TRBV18,TRBJ1-1,CASSLSGTGAQAFF
14,TRBD1,TRBV5-6,TRBJ2-3,CASSFRDRDKTQYF
14,.,TRBV21-1,TRBJ2-7,CASSKGTGGYEQYF
15,.,TRBV10-3,TRBJ2-3,CAISESGTSTDTQYF
17,TRBD2,TRBV9,TRBJ2-2,CASSVVASGGVNGELFF
13,.,TRBV11-3,TRBJ2-7,CASSLRGRYEQYF
15,.,TRBV6-5,TRBJ2-7,CASSYSTSGSYEQYF
17,TRBD2,TRBV7-2,TRBJ2-1,CASSLARGGTMSNEQFF
16,TRBD2,TRBV7-8,TRBJ2-2,CASSLKRDSYTGELFF
11,.,TRBV12-3/TRBV12-4,TRBJ1-2,CASSLRWASCF
19,.,TRBV7-8,TRBJ1-1,CASSLVHWRQDRMNTEAFF
14,.,TRBV5-1,TRBJ2-3,CASSPLEGSDTQYF
15,.,TRBV4-3,TRBJ1-3,CASSLTGLGGNTIYF
16,TRBD1,TRBV5-1,TRBJ1-6,CASSWDRSSYNSPLHF
15,TRBD1,TRBV19,TRBJ1-2,CASSNRLQGAGGYTF
17,TRBD2,TRBV7-9,TRBJ2-1,CASSSTSGRAKGHEQFF
14,.,TRBV3-1/TRBV3-2,TRBJ1-5,CASSHRGLNQPQHF
15,TRBD1,TRBV7-2,TRBJ1-6,CASSPDDRGNSPLHF
14,.,TRBV24-1,TRBJ2-1,CATSDSTRGNEQFF
15,.,TRBV6-5,TRBJ1-1,CASRTGEWMNTEAFF
14,.,TRBV4-2,TRBJ2-7,CASSQESPSYEQYF
15,TRBD2,TRBV18,TRBJ2-4,CASSFKGTSENIQYF
14,TRBD1,TRBV29-1,TRBJ1-1,CSVDVTGVNTEAFF
19,TRBD2,TRBV27,TRBJ2-3,CASSRRGLAGGRSTDTQYF